This entry lists 32 T cell receptor beta chains sequenced from one sample in a study of T cells in women clearing cervical HPV infection (dated by TCRdb to the late 2010s). The library was produced with the immunoSEQ multiplex PCR assay. What TCRdb holds here is the immuneACCESS table cut down to in-frame rearrangements. Part of the clones is not present; checked against another copy, under half of the missing clones reflect an unresolved V gene, and the others are unexplained. This sample's table lists some 39,000 clones. The ten largest clones add up to around 5.8% of the sample. The sequencing input was blood buffy coat. Receptors originate from a woman aged 18-70 years with a cervical HPV16 infection that either progressed to CIN3+ or cleared (not recorded which).

About this clone itself: The read stops 3 residues short of the end of the CDR3; the missing end is completed from the germline J gene. The rearrangement joins TRBV5-1 to TRBJ2-7; 8 nucleotides agree with TRBD1. CDR1 and CDR2 (germline): SGHRS, YFSETQ. The J segment lost 0 bases and the V segment lost 3 bases, leaving 5 bases of the junction unmatched. CDR3 length: 15 amino acids. CDR3 DNA, as far as it was read: TGCGCCAGCAGCTGGACAGGGTTACGCTCCTACGAG. It specifies CASSWTGLRSYE. The whole CDR3 sequence reads CASSWTGLRSYEQYF.

Remarks on this clone: Coverage ceases 3 residues before the CDR3 finishes, and the germline J gene fills in the end. The V call is TRBV20-1, the J call TRBJ1-2, with no clear D. From germline, CDR1 is DFQATT and CDR2 SNEGSKA (reference sequence). The CDR3 totals 16 residues. V lost 2 bases to trimming and J lost 0 bases, with 16 bases between them. CDR3 region: CSARRSGPDPNYGYTF. The DNA read from the CDR3 is TGCAGTGCTAGACGCTCGGGTCCCGATCCTAACTATGGC.

Concerning this clone: The CDR3 end falls 3 residues outside the read, so it is completed with the germline J gene. The rearrangement joins TRBV19 to TRBJ2-2; 9 nucleotides agree with TRBD1. Germline V lookup: CDR1 LNHDA, CDR2 SQIVND (reference sequence). Unmatched junction bases numbered 7, after V lost 3 bases and J lost 5 bases. The CDR3 runs 16 residues. Here the CDR3 reads CASSISRDRVTGELFF. The sequenced CDR3 bases are TGTGCCAGTAGTATCTCCCGGGACAGGGTGACCGGGGAG.

CDR3 protein: CASSQDRVDGNTIYF. The sequenced CDR3 bases are TGCGCCAGCAGCCAGGACAGGGTCGATGGAAACACC. The chain employs TRBV4-1 and TRBJ1-3; TRBD1 matches at 8 bases. The observed sequence ends 3 residues before the CDR3 terminus, with the missing tail filled in from the germline J gene. V lost 3 bases, J lost 3 bases, and 4 bases stayed unmatched. CDR1 is MGHRA and CDR2 is YSYEKL in the germline V gene. The CDR3 covers 15 residues.

As to this clone: Coverage ceases 3 residues before the CDR3 finishes, and the germline J gene fills in the end. The V gene is TRBV23-1, the J gene TRBJ2-1; 8 bases match TRBD2. TRBV23-1 is placed among ORFs of uncertain function. There are 15 residues in the CDR3. J lost 8 bases, V lost 2 bases, and 8 bases had no gene match. This chain's CDR3 is CASSQAGLGTHEQFF. The sequenced CDR3 bases are TGCGCCAGCAGTCAAGCGGGACTAGGAACGCATGAG.

Remarks on this clone: The read gets to within 3 residues of the CDR3 end, and the germline J gene fills in the rest. The V call is TRBV20-1, the J call TRBJ2-7, with a possible D match to TRBD1 (7 bases). This CDR3 is 12 amino acids long. In germline, CDR1 is DFQATT, CDR2 SNEGSKA (reference sequence). V was clipped by 3 bases and J by 5 bases, with 11 bases between them. The sequenced part of the CDR3 DNA is TGCAGTGCTAGGCGGGACAGCGACGAG. It specifies CSARRDSDE. From start to end, the CDR3 is CSARRDSDEQYF.

On this clone itself: The read is 3 residues too short to cover the CDR3 end, so that end is filled in from the germline J gene. The V and J genes are TRBV19 and TRBJ1-5; the D is unclear. With 3 bases removed from V and 9 bases from J, the gap between germline ends came to 9 bases. The germline V gene encodes CDR1 LNHDA and CDR2 SQIVND (reference sequence). This CDR3 comprises 12 residues. The CDR3 DNA, read in part, is TGTGCCAGTAGTATTCCAGAACGGCCC. This sequence encodes CASSIPERP. The complete CDR3 sequence is CASSIPERPQHF.

Turning to this clone: The read ends 3 residues before the CDR3 terminus; that terminus is restored from the germline J gene. The chain combines TRBV19 with TRBJ2-2; the match to TRBD2 covers 7 bases. The ends lost 7 bases at V and 4 bases at J; junction bases unmatched: 12. CDR3 length: 16 residues. Germline CDR1 and CDR2: LNHDA and SQIVND (reference sequence). The DNA read from the CDR3 is TGTGCCAGTACCCCATGGGCGGGAGAGGTCACCGGGGAG. This encodes CASTPWAGEVTGE. The CDR3, in full, reads CASTPWAGEVTGELFF.

As to this clone: With the read ending 3 residues before the CDR3 end, the germline J gene is used to fill in that end. This chain connects TRBV10-3 to TRBJ2-1, with D unclear. Trimming removed 8 bases at V and 6 bases at J, with 8 bases between. Germline V gene lookup returns CDR1 ENHRY and CDR2 SYGVKD. CDR3 length equals 11 residues. The CDR3: CAIAALNEQFF. CDR3 DNA, as far as it was read: TGTGCCATCGCGGCTCTCAATGAG.

Worth noting for this clone: The CDR3 end is not reached by the read, which stops 3 residues before it; the germline J gene fills it in. J is TRBJ2-7 and V is TRBV20-1, with a possible D match to TRBD2 (6 bases). The CDR3 length is 14 residues. Germline assignment: CDR1 DFQATT and CDR2 SNEGSKA (reference sequence). V lost 7 bases to trimming and J lost 2 bases, with 18 bases between them. The CDR3 loop reads CSGFGVAETYEQYF. Incomplete CDR3 DNA: TGCAGTGGATTCGGGGTAGCGGAAACCTACGAG.

In the case of this clone: The read gets to within 3 residues of the CDR3 end, and the germline J gene fills in the rest. The genes are TRBV29-1 and TRBJ2-2; 10 bases match TRBD2. This CDR3 comprises 17 residues. Germline lookup yields CDR1 SQVTM and CDR2 ANQGSEA. V trimming: 6 bases; J trimming: 3 bases; junction bases outside the gene matches: 13. CDR3 residues: CSVLMALAGEHTGELFF. The part of the CDR3 DNA that was read is TGCAGCGTCCTGATGGCCCTAGCGGGAGAGCACACCGGGGAG.

CDR3 amino acids: CASSLEPGGRAFGEQYF. The part of the CDR3 DNA that was read is TGCGCCAGCAGCTTGGAACCGGGCGGGAGGGCTTTCGGCGAG. The rearrangement uses TRBV5-1 and TRBJ2-7; 9 bases are shared with TRBD2. The CDR3 is cut off 3 residues early in the read; its end comes from the germline J gene. Germline V gives CDR1 SGHRS, CDR2 YFSETQ. The CDR3 consists of 17 residues. Trimming removed 0 bases from V and 6 bases from J; junction bases left unmatched: 13.

Worth noting for this clone: Sequencing ends 3 residues short of the CDR3 end; the germline J gene provides the rest. The chain couples TRBV7-6 to TRBJ2-7, with unresolved D. Germline loops: CDR1 SGHVS, CDR2 FNYEAQ. Trimming cost V 5 bases and J 6 bases, with 11 bases left between them. This CDR3 has 12 amino acids. CDR3 residues: CASSLDTGEQYF. The part of the CDR3 DNA that was read is TGTGCCAGCAGCCTTGACACCGGCGAG.

As regards this clone: An end of the junction differs from the germline gene, which may be a read error. The read terminates 3 residues ahead of where the CDR3 ends, so the germline J gene completes it. Other DNA sequences within the sample encode an identical CDR3. The J gene is TRBJ1-3, the V gene TRBV7-8, with D possibly being TRBD1 (5 bases). CDR3 length: 14 residues. The germline gives CDR1 SGHVS, CDR2 FQNEAQ. The covered CDR3 bases are TGTGCCAGCAGCTCGGGGGTCTCTGGAAACACT. Protein: CASSSGVSGNT. Given in full, the CDR3 is CASSSGVSGNTIYF.

As concerns this clone: Read data end 3 residues before the CDR3 end; the end is taken from the germline J gene. This chain joins TRBV7-9 and TRBJ2-3; 8 nucleotides align to TRBD1. The CDR3 sequence is 13 residues long. CDR1 and CDR2 from the germline V gene are SEHNR and FQNEAQ (reference sequence). The J segment lost 8 bases and the V segment lost 5 bases, leaving 6 bases of the junction unmatched. CDR3 loop: CASSETGVGTQYF. The covered CDR3 bases are TGTGCCAGCAGCGAGACAGGGGTAGGTACG.

By frequency, this clone registers medium-sized. CDR3 in amino acids: CAPAVDNSPLHF. CDR3 DNA (partial): TGCGCCCCCGCGGTGGATAATTCACCC. J is TRBJ1-6 and V is TRBV5-1; D unclear. The read is 3 residues too short to cover the CDR3 end, so that end is filled in from the germline J gene. V shed 10 bases and J shed 5 bases, with 10 bases lying between them. CDR3 length: 12 residues. The germline gives CDR1 SGHRS, CDR2 YFSETQ.

As regards this clone: Coverage ceases 3 residues before the CDR3 finishes, and the germline J gene fills in the end. The chain carries TRBV5-1 and TRBJ2-7; D is possibly TRBD1 (5 bases). Germline lookup yields CDR1 SGHRS and CDR2 YFSETQ. This CDR3 has 13 amino acids. V shed 4 bases and J shed 4 bases, with 12 bases lying between them. Here the CDR3 reads CASSVGVRYEQYF. The sequenced part of the CDR3 DNA is TGCGCCAGCAGCGTAGGGGTAAGGTACGAG. The complete variable domain, with remaining parts taken from reference TRBV5-1 and TRBJ2-7, reads KAGVTQTPRYLIKTRGQQVTLSCSPISGHRSVSWYQQTPGQGLQFLFEYFSETQRNKGNFPGRFSGRQFSNSRSEMNVSTLELGDSALYLCASSVGVRYEQYFGPGTRLTVT.

Notes on this clone: The read halts 3 residues ahead of the CDR3 end, with the missing end drawn from the germline J gene. The rearrangement joins TRBV10-2 to TRBJ2-3; 7 nucleotides align to TRBD2. This CDR3 has 18 residues. From germline, CDR1 is WSHSY and CDR2 SAAADI. Losses at the gene ends were 4 bases for V and 0 bases for J; bases not matched to a gene: 13. The CDR3 loop reads CASSGPDPLAASTDTQYF. The covered CDR3 bases are TGCGCCAGCAGTGGGCCCGACCCTCTAGCGGCTAGCACAGATACG.

A note on this clone: Sequencing ends 3 residues short of the CDR3 end; the germline J gene provides the rest. V and J are TRBV18 and TRBJ1-2; TRBD1 is a possible D gene (5 bases). Between the trimmed V and J ends, which lost 6 bases and 6 bases, there was a span of 17 bases. CDR3 length: 14 residues. Germline V gene data show CDR1 as KGHSH and CDR2 as LQKENI. Incomplete CDR3 DNA: TGTGCCAGCTCCTCCGGCGCGGGGGGTGATGGC. Its translation: CASSSGAGGDG. The complete CDR3 reads CASSSGAGGDGYTF.

For this clone: Coverage ceases 3 residues before the CDR3 finishes, and the germline J gene fills in the end. The chain uses TRBV2 and TRBJ2-1, with 8 bases fitting TRBD2. The CDR3 extends over 15 amino acids. The trim removed 7 bases at V and 4 bases at J, leaving 9 bases unmatched. Germline V gene lookup returns CDR1 SNHLY and CDR2 FYNNEI. The covered CDR3 bases are TGTGCCAGCAAGTTGGGAGCGGGAGCTTACAATGAG. Protein: CASKLGAGAYNE. The CDR3 in full is CASKLGAGAYNEQFF.

The CDR3 sequence is CASGKGGETYEQYF. Partial CDR3 DNA: TGTGCTAGTGGTAAAGGGGGGGAGACCTACGAG. This chain uses TRBV12-5 with TRBJ2-7; perhaps TRBD2 as D (7 bases). The missing CDR3 end, 3 residues past where the read stops, is filled in from the germline J gene. The V end was cut by 5 bases, the J end by 2 bases, with 13 bases between. Germline loops: CDR1 LGHNT, CDR2 FRNRAP. The length of the CDR3 is 14 residues.

On this clone: The read gets to within 3 residues of the CDR3 end, and the germline J gene fills in the rest. The J gene is TRBJ2-2, the V gene TRBV19; 11 bases are shared with TRBD1. The CDR3 contains 17 residues. The J segment lost 4 bases and the V segment lost 6 bases, leaving 10 bases of the junction unmatched. The V gene's germline CDR1 is LNHDA and CDR2 SQIVND (reference sequence). CDR3 region: CASRRDRGYISTGELFF. CDR3 bases read: TGTGCCAGTAGACGGGACAGGGGGTATATAAGCACCGGGGAG.

CDR3 DNA (partial): TGCGCCAGCAGCGTACGACAGGGGGCTGGGGAG. This codes for CASSVRQGAGE. In full, the CDR3 reads CASSVRQGAGELFF. V gene TRBV5-1 combines with J gene TRBJ2-2, with 10 bases identical to TRBD1. The observed sequence ends 3 residues before the CDR3 terminus, with the missing tail filled in from the germline J gene. This CDR3 region has 14 residues. CDR1 and CDR2 (germline): SGHRS, YFSETQ. The trim removed 4 bases at V and 8 bases at J, leaving 5 bases unmatched.

Concerning this clone itself: The read ends 3 residues before the CDR3 terminus; that terminus is restored from the germline J gene. The chain links TRBV7-6 to TRBJ1-2; a possible D gene is TRBD1 (6 bases). Germline CDR1 SGHVS, CDR2 FNYEAQ. The CDR3 extends over 17 amino acids. The sequenced CDR3 bases are TGTGCCAGCAGCCTAAAACCATTACAGGGAAAAGTAGTAGGC. It codes for CASSLKPLQGKVVG. The full CDR3 reads CASSLKPLQGKVVGYTF.

Remarks on this clone: The read finishes 3 residues shy of the CDR3 end, and the germline J gene is used to complete it. The V gene is TRBV7-8, the J gene TRBJ2-7; D possibly corresponds to TRBD2 (5 bases). Trimming took 8 bases from V and 6 from J, leaving 17 bases between them. The CDR3 runs to 13 residues. Germline assignment: CDR1 SGHVS and CDR2 FQNEAQ. Partial CDR3 DNA: TGTGCCAGCGGAAGGACTTCTCCTTTCGAG. Translated: CASGRTSPFE. The complete CDR3 protein is CASGRTSPFEQYF. Full variable domain (remainder filled in from reference TRBV7-8 and TRBJ2-7): GAGVSQSPRYKVAKRGQDVALRCDPISGHVSLFWYQQALGQGPEFLTYFQNEAQLDKSGLPSDRFFAERPEGSVSTLKIQRTQQEDSAVYLCASGRTSPFEQYFGPGTRLTVT.

For this clone: The read comes to an end 3 residues before the CDR3 does, leaving the germline J gene to fill in the end. The rearrangement uses TRBV28 and TRBJ1-5, with a tentative D call TRBD1 (6 bases). The CDR3 extends over 13 amino acids. V shed 3 bases and J shed 4 bases, with 7 bases lying between them. Germline V gene lookup returns CDR1 MDHEN and CDR2 SYDVKM. The CDR3 bases that were read are TGTGCCAGCAGTTTGGACAGTAATCAGCCC. Translating it yields CASSLDSNQP. The full CDR3 sequence reads CASSLDSNQPQHF. The entire variable domain, with the rest obtained from reference TRBV28 and TRBJ1-5, is as follows: DVKVTQSSRYLVKRTGEKVFLECVQDMDHENMFWYRQDPGLGLRLIYFSYDVKMKEKGDIPEGYSVSREKKERFSLILESASTNQTSMYLCASSLDSNQPQHFGDGTRLSIL.

With regard to this clone: The read finishes 3 residues shy of the CDR3 end, and the germline J gene is used to complete it. The rearrangement links TRBV5-1 to TRBJ2-3; D may match TRBD1 or TRBD2 (5 bases each). The CDR3 has 14 residues. Germline V gives CDR1 SGHRS, CDR2 YFSETQ. The part of the CDR3 DNA that was read is TGCGCCAGCAGCTTAGGGCAGGGAGAAGAGACG. This gives the protein CASSLGQGEET. The whole CDR3 sequence is CASSLGQGEETQYF.

On this clone: The read ends 3 residues shy of where the CDR3 ends; the end is completed using the germline J gene. This chain joins TRBV13 and TRBJ1-2; a possible D gene is TRBD1 (6 bases). CDR3 size: 16 residues. V gave up 5 bases and J gave up 0 bases, with 16 bases separating them. The V gene's germline CDR1 is PRHDT and CDR2 FYEKMQ (reference sequence). The DNA read from the CDR3 is TGTGCCAGCAGCCCCGCAGGAGGGGGGGCTAACTATGGC. It specifies CASSPAGGGANYG. The whole CDR3 protein is CASSPAGGGANYGYTF.

To note about this clone: The sequenced fragment ends 3 residues before the CDR3 boundary, so the rest is inferred from the germline J gene. This chain uses TRBV7-3 with TRBJ2-1, with unresolved D. The germline V and J ends were trimmed by 2 bases and 0 bases, with 8 bases remaining between them. In germline, CDR1 is SGHTA, CDR2 FQGTGA. The CDR3 covers 15 residues. The part of the CDR3 DNA that was read is TGTGCCAGCAGCTTAGACTCGAGCTCCTACAATGAG. Translation: CASSLDSSSYNE. In full, the CDR3 reads CASSLDSSSYNEQFF.

In regard to this clone: The missing CDR3 end, 3 residues past where the read stops, is filled in from the germline J gene. This sequence joins TRBV7-9 and TRBJ1-2, with 7 bases fitting TRBD1. CDR1 is SEHNR and CDR2 is FQNEAQ in the germline V gene (reference sequence). The CDR3 runs 13 residues. Trimming took 4 bases from V and 7 from J; bases not matched to a gene: 6. CDR3 bases read: TGTGCCAGCAGCTCTGACAGGGCCTTTGGC. Protein: CASSSDRAFG. From start to end, the CDR3 is CASSSDRAFGYTF.

Comments on this clone: The read ends 3 residues early relative to the CDR3; the germline J gene fills the gap. The chain links TRBV19 to TRBJ2-7; 11 bases map to TRBD1. CDR3 length: 17 amino acids. Germline values: CDR1 LNHDA, CDR2 SQIVND (reference sequence). The J segment lost 3 bases and the V segment lost 5 bases, leaving 12 bases of the junction unmatched. CDR3 region: CASSLRTGGATGYEQYF. CDR3 DNA, as far as it was read: TGTGCCAGTAGTCTCCGGACAGGGGGCGCCACCGGCTACGAG.

Worth noting for this clone: With the read ending 3 residues before the CDR3 end, the germline J gene is used to fill in that end. V and J are TRBV7-6 and TRBJ2-7; TRBD1 aligns across 7 bases. Germline V gene lookup returns CDR1 SGHVS and CDR2 FNYEAQ. V shed 5 bases and J 1 base; nucleotides not matched to a gene: 2. The CDR3 totals 13 residues. Partial CDR3 DNA: TGTGCCAGCAGCCGGGACAGTTCCTACGAG. Encoded protein: CASSRDSSYE. The CDR3 reads in full as CASSRDSSYEQYF.